One sample yielded the 2 T cell receptor beta chains listed below, sequenced in a study of cytomegalovirus exposure and HLA in healthy donors. PCR primers comprised 60 Vbeta and 13 Jbeta primers. The method was immunoSEQ multiplex PCR; TCRdb's version includes in-frame clones alone and lacks a portion of them. The table records 130,000 to 150,000 clones, approximately 81% of them present only once. Sequencing was done on a sample of PBMCs. The receptor source for this set is a boy younger than 10 in good health and CMV-seronegative.

The J gene is TRBJ2-7, the V gene TRBV7-9; D uncertain. The CDR3 covers 13 residues. The germline CDR1 and CDR2 sequences are SEHNR and FQNEAQ (reference sequence). Trimming pared 3 bases from V and 6 bases from J, leaving 12 bases between. CDR3 residues: CASSFRDFGEQYF. CDR3 nucleotides: TGTGCCAGCAGCTTCCGAGACTTCGGCGAGCAGTACTTC.

The J gene is TRBJ2-1, the V gene TRBV19; 10 nucleotides line up with TRBD1. CDR1 LNHDA and CDR2 SQIVND come from the germline V gene (reference sequence). V dropped 1 base and J dropped 8; count of bases not matched to a gene: 5. The CDR3 has 15 residues. As DNA, the CDR3 is TGTGCCAGTAGTATAGTCGGGACAGGGGTGGATGAGCAGTTCTTC. Amino acid sequence: CASSIVGTGVDEQFF.